This TCR beta chain was recorded in a study of CD8+ T cells in alopecia areata (dated by TCRdb to 2016 to 2019). Background on the whole study: The treated patients took part in an open-label pilot trial in which moderate-to-severe alopecia areata was treated with oral tofacitinib at 5 to 10 mg twice daily. Patients received tofacitinib for 6 to 18 months and were then followed off drug for 6 months to check for delayed response and recurrence. To study T cell clonal expansion in alopecia areata, the researchers applied high-throughput TCRbeta sequencing to both the C3H/HeJ mouse model and human patients. In humans, TCRbeta sequencing was performed on scalp tissue and on sorted CD4+ and CD8+ peripheral blood T cells from healthy controls and from patients with patchy or totalis/universalis alopecia areata. Biopsies were taken from tofacitinib-treated patients at baseline and again at 4 and 24 weeks into treatment, and several of those patients also had a later scalp biopsy. Clonality in the scalp was compared among normal scalp (n=4), patchy alopecia areata scalp (n=8), and alopecia totalis/universalis scalp (n=8). RNA was extracted with the PAXgene miRNA kit for fixed scalp, the miRNeasy kit for PBMCs, and the RNeasy kit for mouse skin. immunoSEQ multiplex PCR using 35 Vbeta forward primers and 13 Jbeta reverse primers was used to amplify TCRbeta CDR3 regions. What the study reported, not specific to this receptor: Unlike mouse skin, which is dominated by gammadelta T cells, normal human skin has resident alphabeta T cells that are also sequenced, and this complicates analysis of the scalp TCR repertoire. Compared with mice, TCR sequences shared between patients were less clear, possibly partly because of HLA diversity across the patient population. Lesional scalp, especially in alopecia totalis/universalis, showed higher clonality and more expanded CD8+ clones than normal scalp, suggesting antigenic drive.

The library was produced with the immunoSEQ multiplex PCR assay. For TCR sequencing, RNA was extracted from every sample and reverse transcribed into cDNA to serve as template. SuperScript III was used for first-strand cDNA synthesis, primed with a 2:1 mix of oligo-dT and random hexamers. A synthetic immune receptor repertoire was used to gauge amplification bias, and whatever bias remained was removed computationally. From the authors' description of their analysis: Raw reads were preprocessed to remove errors, and CDR3 was defined by IMGT conventions from the conserved cysteine to phenylalanine. Clonality was computed as 1 minus the Shannon entropy, with the entropy normalized by log2 of the number of productive unique TCRs. Scalp TCRbeta sequences were cross-referenced with sorted blood CD4 and CD8 repertoires so that the CD4 or CD8 identity of scalp clones could be inferred. The table was pulled from immuneACCESS by TCRdb, which kept in-frame rearrangements only. Such tables lose some clones; where checked, under half of the loss comes from unresolved V genes, and the rest has no known cause. V and J calls and clone size are copied from that table; D and trimming were computed from the DNA. Present in this sample are 120,000 to 150,000 clones, around 47% of which were seen just once. The ten top clones hold about 6.4% of the sample.

Lesional scalp punch biopsies and peripheral blood were obtained from alopecia areata patients. PBMCs were separated by density centrifugation and stained for CD3, CD4 and CD8, after which CD4+ and CD8+ T cells were sorted on a FACSAria. Ends trimmed: V by 0 bases, J by 5 bases; bases unmatched to a gene: 3. The CDR3 runs 15 residues from the cysteine to the phenylalanine. The read is trimmed to its CDR3 DNA, 45 bases read in frame from base 1. The germline V gene yields SGHRS for CDR1 and YFSETQ for CDR2. In regard to this clone: No antigen is known for it. No per-base quality is available; no much larger clone lies one base away.

The rearrangement combines TRBV5-1 with TRBJ2-7, and 12 bases in between align with TRBD2. The clonotype comes from a human donor with alopecia areata. The sequenced sample was CD4+ T cells sorted from blood. The CDR3 in this case is CASSLGLAGVDEQYF. The nucleotide sequence reads as follows: TGCGCCAGCAGCTTGGGACTAGCGGGAGTAGACGAGCAGTACTTC.